The clone carrying this T cell receptor beta chain was detected a few times. This CDR3 spans 13 amino acids. Germline V gene data show CDR1 as SGDLS and CDR2 as YYNGEE. V was pared by 3 bases and J by 9 bases, with 15 bases between. As handled by the study authors: For nucleated cells, counts were estimated from reference gene primer amplification. Sequencing used immunoSEQ multiplex PCR; TCRdb keeps in-frame clones, though not all of them. Clonal size and the V and J genes are those of that table, whereas D and trimming came from the DNA. The sample holds over 200,000 clones, roughly 84% seen once. The entry originates in a study of blood T cell repertoires in COVID-19. In the study overall: Acute and convalescent COVID-19 specimens originated in the United States, Italy and Spain. PBMCs, B-cell-depleted T cells, or T cells were the source of the cDNA or gDNA that made up the material.

The origin of this receptor is a woman at least 80 years old with active or convalescent COVID-19. The rearrangement links TRBV9 to TRBJ1-1; D is undetermined. Source material: peripheral blood. The chain's CDR3 is CASSESGFQKAFF. In DNA, the CDR3 is TGTGCCAGCAGCGAATCGGGGTTTCAAAAAGCTTTCTTT.